A selection of T cell receptor beta chains follows, all from one sample in a study of cytomegalovirus exposure and HLA in healthy donors. Sequencing was performed with immunoSEQ multiplex PCR; in TCRdb, only in-frame clones are kept and a portion is missing. Of 140,000 or so clones listed, nearly 90% are singletons. Sequencing was performed on PBMCs. These receptors originate from a woman between 40 and 50 years old in good health and CMV-seronegative. The CDR3 runs from the conserved cysteine through the conserved F or W. A D gene is named only where the DNA matches it firmly. For some rows the clone size is stated as once, few or many, or as a class when expanded; others skip it.

J gene | V gene | clone size | D gene | CDR3 length | CDR3 DNA | CDR3 protein
TRBJ2-1 | TRBV2 | - | TRBD2 | 14 | TGTGCCAGCAGGGAGCGGGAGTCGGTGGATGAGCAGTTCTTC | CASRERESVDEQFF
TRBJ1-1 | TRBV28 | - | TRBD1 | 16 | TGTGCCAGCAGTTTTAGGGCCGGGACAGGCAACACTGAAGCTTTCTTT | CASSFRAGTGNTEAFF
TRBJ2-1 | TRBV2 | - | TRBD2 | 16 | TGTGCCAGCAGTGTAGAGGGACTAGCGGGAGCGAATGAGCAGTTCTTC | CASSVEGLAGANEQFF
TRBJ1-1 | TRBV6-1 | - | TRBD1 | 14 | TGTGCCAGCAGTCAAAGGACAGGATACACTGAAGCTTTCTTT | CASSQRTGYTEAFF
TRBJ2-7 | TRBV4-2 | - | TRBD2 | 19 | TGTGCCAGCAGCCAAGAAATTCAGCGGGGGTCCTCTCAGGTCTACGAGCAGTACTTC | CASSQEIQRGSSQVYEQYF
TRBJ2-1 | TRBV7-6 | - | TRBD2 | 15 | TGTGCCAGCAGCTTACTAGCGGGCGAGGGGCCTGAGCAGTTCTTC | CASSLLAGEGPEQFF
TRBJ1-2 | TRBV19 | - | - | 13 | TGTGCCAGTAGTCAACAGAGCTTCTATGGCTACACCTTC | CASSQQSFYGYTF
TRBJ2-1 | TRBV7-3 | - | - | 14 | TGTGCCAGCAGCTTATCACTAGTCTACAATGAGCAGTTCTTC | CASSLSLVYNEQFF
TRBJ2-3 | TRBV6-5 | - | - | 14 | TGTGCCAGCAGTTACGGGCCATCCCAGGATACGCAGTATTTT | CASSYGPSQDTQYF
TRBJ2-1 | TRBV15 | - | TRBD2 | 16 | TGTGCCACCAGCAGACGCGGGAGTGTATCCTACAATGAGCAGTTCTTC | CATSRRGSVSYNEQFF
TRBJ2-7 | TRBV10-2 | - | TRBD2 | 15 | TGCGCCAGCAGCCCCCAACTAGCGGGACCCTACGAGCAGTACTTC | CASSPQLAGPYEQYF
TRBJ1-6 | TRBV4-2 | - | - | 15 | TGTGCCAGCAGCCAAGGAGAGGTCTACACAAGGCCCCTCCACTTT | CASSQGEVYTRPLHF
TRBJ2-7 | TRBV2 | - | TRBD2 | 15 | TGTGCCAGCAGCCCGGGACTAGCGGGGCCCTACGAGCAGTACTTC | CASSPGLAGPYEQYF
TRBJ2-7 | TRBV6-1 | few | - | 15 | TGTGCCAGCAGTGAAGATTCCAGGGACTCCTACGAGCAGTACTTC | CASSEDSRDSYEQYF
TRBJ1-1 | TRBV5-1 | - | - | 16 | TGCGCCAGCCAACCGAGCCCACCCACCTCGAACACTGAAGCTTTCTTT | CASQPSPPTSNTEAFF
TRBJ2-1 | TRBV5-1 | once | - | 17 | TGCGCCAGCAGCTTGGTTGGGCTAGCGCCCTCCTACAATGAGCAGTTCTTC | CASSLVGLAPSYNEQFF
TRBJ1-1 | TRBV28 | - | - | 13 | TGTGCCAGCAGTCCCCAGGGGTTCACTGAAGCTTTCTTT | CASSPQGFTEAFF
TRBJ2-5 | TRBV2 | - | TRBD1 | 13 | TGTGCCAGCAGTGAATACAGGGGAGAGACCCAGTACTTC | CASSEYRGETQYF
TRBJ2-3 | TRBV29-1 | - | TRBD2 | 15 | TGCAGCGGTGCCGCGCGGGGAGGGCCCGTAGATACGCAGTATTTT | CSGAARGGPVDTQYF
TRBJ2-5 | TRBV9 | once | TRBD1 | 15 | TGTGCCAGCAGCAGGGGACAGAGTCACCAAGAGACCCAGTACTTC | CASSRGQSHQETQYF
TRBJ2-5 | TRBV19 | - | - | 13 | TGTGCCAAGGTCCCCAGGGACCAAGAGACCCAGTACTTC | CAKVPRDQETQYF
TRBJ2-3 | TRBV5-4 | - | TRBD2 | 15 | TGTGCCAGCAGCCTAGGGACTAGCGGGGATGGTACGCAGTATTTT | CASSLGTSGDGTQYF
TRBJ2-7 | TRBV21-1 | - | - | 15 | TGTGCCAGCAGCAAAACCGGGACTAGGACCTACGAGCAGTACTTC | CASSKTGTRTYEQYF
TRBJ2-5 | TRBV5-4 | - | TRBD2 | 15 | TGTGCCAGCAGCCGGACTAGCGGGAGTCAAGAGACCCAGTACTTC | CASSRTSGSQETQYF
TRBJ2-7 | TRBV27 | - | - | 15 | TGTGCCAGCAGTTACCTCGGAGATTCAGCCTACGAGCAGTACTTC | CASSYLGDSAYEQYF
TRBJ2-1 | TRBV6-4 | few | TRBD1 | 14 | TGTGCCAGTGCACTCGGGACAGGCTCGAATGAGCAGTTCTTC | CASALGTGSNEQFF
TRBJ2-7 | TRBV29-1 | - | TRBD1 | 14 | TGCAGCGTTTCCAGTCAAGGACAGGCCTACGAGCAGTACTTC | CSVSSQGQAYEQYF
TRBJ2-3 | TRBV11-3 | - | TRBD2 | 15 | TGTGCCAGCAGCCCACTAGCGGCTAGCACAGATACGCAGTATTTT | CASSPLAASTDTQYF
TRBJ1-5 | TRBV6-6 | - | - | 15 | TGTGCCAGCACGTTAAACCGGGAATGGGGACAGCCCCAGCATTTT | CASTLNREWGQPQHF
TRBJ1-5 | TRBV19 | - | TRBD1 | 17 | TGTGCCAGTAGTATAGGAAGGGACAGGGGACCTTATCAGCCCCAGCATTTT | CASSIGRDRGPYQPQHF
TRBJ1-2 | TRBV14 | - | - | 13 | TGTGCCAGCAGCCAAGACATCCTATATGGCTACACCTTC | CASSQDILYGYTF
TRBJ2-7 | TRBV28 | few | - | 11 | TGTGCCAGCAGTGCCTACTACGAGCAGTACTTC | CASSAYYEQYF
TRBJ2-1 | TRBV7-6 | once | - | 13 | TGTGCCAGCAGCTTAGCGACAAGCGGTGAGCAGTTCTTC | CASSLATSGEQFF
TRBJ2-1 | TRBV6-5 | - | - | 15 | TGTGCCAGCAGTTACACGTTAGTACGTCTCAATGAGCAGTTCTTC | CASSYTLVRLNEQFF
TRBJ2-1 | TRBV5-6 | - | TRBD2 | 14 | TGTGCCAGCAGCGGAGCGGGAGGAGGCAATGAGCAGTTCTTC | CASSGAGGGNEQFF
TRBJ2-2 | TRBV27 | - | TRBD1 | 15 | TGTGCCAGCAGTTGGGGACAGGGGGCGCACGGGGAGCTGTTTTTT | CASSWGQGAHGELFF
TRBJ2-3 | TRBV28 | - | TRBD2 | 14 | TGTGCCAGCAGTTTGCGGGAGAGCATGGATACGCAGTATTTT | CASSLRESMDTQYF
TRBJ1-2 | TRBV6-1 | few | TRBD1 | 15 | TGTGCCAGCAGTGAACCAACAGGGGGCTCTCCTGGCTACACCTTC | CASSEPTGGSPGYTF
TRBJ2-1 | TRBV7-9 | - | TRBD2 | 18 | TGTGCCAGCAGCCCGCCGGGACTAGCGGGAGGTTCCTACAATGAGCAGTTCTTC | CASSPPGLAGGSYNEQFF
TRBJ2-3 | TRBV2 | - | TRBD2 | 15 | TGTGCCAGCAGTGAATGGGAGGGGATCACAGATACGCAGTATTTT | CASSEWEGITDTQYF
TRBJ2-3 | TRBV5-1 | - | TRBD2 | 16 | TGCGCCAGCAGCTTGGGGGCTAGCGGGAGAACAGATACGCAGTATTTT | CASSLGASGRTDTQYF
TRBJ1-5 | TRBV15 | - | - | 16 | TGTGCCACCAGCAGAGAGGGGGGGCTAAGCAATCAGCCCCAGCATTTT | CATSREGGLSNQPQHF
TRBJ1-4 | TRBV2 | - | - | 11 | TGTGCCAGCAGCCTCAACATAAAACTGTTTTTT | CASSLNIKLFF
TRBJ2-7 | TRBV2 | - | - | 11 | TGTGCCACCGCAAATCGCAGGGAGCAGTACTTC | CATANRREQYF
TRBJ2-1 | TRBV5-1 | few | TRBD1 | 14 | TGCGCCAGCAGCTTGAGGACAGGGTGGAATGAGCAGTTCTTC | CASSLRTGWNEQFF
TRBJ2-7 | TRBV5-1 | - | - | 15 | TGCGCCAGCAGCTTGGGTGTGGACGGGGTGGACGAGCAGTACTTC | CASSLGVDGVDEQYF
TRBJ2-7 | TRBV11-3 | - | TRBD2 | 13 | TGTGCCAGCACTAGCGGGAGCTGGTACGAGCAGTACTTC | CASTSGSWYEQYF
TRBJ2-7 | TRBV5-4 | - | - | 15 | TGTGCCAGCAGCAAGGAAACAGGTCGCTCCTACGAGCAGTACTTC | CASSKETGRSYEQYF
TRBJ2-1 | TRBV30 | - | TRBD2 | 15 | TGTGCCTGGAGTGTCCCCCTAGCGGGAGTGGATGAGCAGTTCTTC | CAWSVPLAGVDEQFF
TRBJ2-5 | TRBV10-3 | once | - | 15 | TGTGCCATCAGTGAGTCGGCAGCTAACAGGGAGACCCAGTACTTC | CAISESAANRETQYF
TRBJ2-1 | TRBV5-5 | - | - | 13 | TGTGCCAGCAGCTTCGGGGCCTACAATGAGCAGTTCTTC | CASSFGAYNEQFF